The 9 T cell receptor beta chains presented below share a single source sample, sequenced in a study of T cells after yellow fever vaccination. TCRdb recomputed calls from the 5' RACE reads with MiXCR, one row per CDR3 protein. The sample includes hundreds of thousands of distinct CDR3 sequences, under 15% of them seen just once. The specimen was CD4+ T cells sorted from PBMCs, collected 15 days after the yellow fever booster vaccination. These receptor sequences come from a man aged 18 to 29 who received the YFV17D yellow fever vaccine.

This clonotype was seen only a few times. The chain employs TRBV6-5 and TRBJ2-6; the D is unclear. Trimming took off 0 bases at V and 0 bases at J, with 9 bases between the two ends. This CDR3 contains 17 residues. Germline V gene lookup returns CDR1 MNHEY and CDR2 SVGAGI. CDR3 DNA: TGTGCCAGCAGTTACTCGATTTCCGTCTCTGGGGCCAACGTCCTGACTTTC. This translates into CASSYSISVSGANVLTF.

The chain carries TRBV10-3 and TRBJ1-1; D remains ambiguous. Germline V gene lookup returns CDR1 ENHRY and CDR2 SYGVKD. The CDR3 totals 11 residues. The V end lost 10 bases, the J end lost 7 bases, and 13 bases lay between the germline ends. In DNA form, the CDR3 reads TGTGCCACCCTGAATGGGAATGAAGCTTTCTTT. Translating it yields CATLNGNEAFF.

There are many counts of this clonotype. This chain connects TRBV27 to TRBJ1-1; tentative D call: TRBD1 (5 bases). This CDR3 comprises 14 residues. Germline V gene sequence: CDR1 MNHEY, CDR2 SMNVEV (reference sequence). The ends were cut back, 5 bases at V and 4 bases at J, with 14 bases in the middle. The CDR3 coding sequence is TGTGCCAGCAGTCCCTGGACTGGGGGCACTGAAGCTTTCTTT. This sequence encodes CASSPWTGGTEAFF.

In its sample, this clonotype was seen a few times. This chain connects TRBV20-1 to TRBJ2-2; D is unresolved. This CDR3 contains 11 residues. Germline V gives CDR1 DFQATT, CDR2 SNEGSKA (reference sequence). V was pared by 0 bases and J by 8 bases, with 4 bases between. The CDR3 coding sequence is TGCAGTGCTAGAGATCTAGGGGAGCTGTTTTTT. Translation: CSARDLGELFF.

This chain links TRBV9 with TRBJ2-5; D perhaps matches TRBD1 (5 bases). CDR3 length equals 12 residues. V was cut by 7 bases and J by 7 bases, with 14 bases left in between. Germline V gene data show CDR1 as SGDLS and CDR2 as YYNGEE. The CDR3 region has the DNA TGTGCCAGCGGAGCCCCAAGGGGGACCCAGTACTTC. Protein: CASGAPRGTQYF.

This clonotype was observed a few times. The chain couples TRBV3-2 to TRBJ2-7; the table names TRBD1, a call not compared with the DNA. TRBV3-2 is a pseudogene locus. This CDR3 region has 14 residues. CDR3 residues: CASSQVGQGGEQYV. DNA of the CDR3: TGTGCCAGCAGCCAAGTGGGACAGGGGGGAGAGCAGTACGTC.

This chain joins TRBV6-2 or TRBV6-3 and TRBJ2-2; 9 bases align to TRBD2. The length of the CDR3 is 16 residues. Germline V gene data show CDR1 as MNHEY and CDR2 as SVGEGT. Trimming cost V 6 bases and J 9 bases; bases outside gene matches: 14. Here the CDR3 reads CASRKLAGSGIRELFF. For the CDR3, the DNA is TGTGCCAGCAGAAAGCTAGCGGGGTCCGGCATCCGGGAGCTGTTTTTT.

This chain connects TRBV20-1 to TRBJ2-3; D might be TRBD1 or TRBD2, each matching 6 bases. Germline CDR1 DFQATT, CDR2 SNEGSKA (reference sequence). V lost 0 bases, J lost 2 bases, and 12 bases lay in between. The CDR3 consists of 15 residues. The CDR3 protein is CSARDLGGPTDTQYF. The CDR3 nucleotides are TGCAGTGCTAGAGATTTAGGGGGGCCCACAGATACGCAGTATTTT.

The gene calls are TRBV12-3 or TRBV12-4 and TRBJ1-3, with D hard to call. V lost 3 bases and J lost 3, with 12 bases in between. The length of the CDR3 is 15 residues. The CDR3 here is CASSLFLGGGNTIYF. DNA of the CDR3: TGTGCCAGCAGTTTGTTTCTGGGTGGTGGAAACACCATATATTTT.